This T cell receptor (beta chain) was captured in a study of CD4 T cells in relation to SARS-CoV-2 and coronaviruses. Study background: The restricting HLA molecule for shared crossreactive spike epitopes was mapped.

Before the COVID-19 pandemic, during about 2011-2019, CD4+ T cells were taken from unexposed donors. Remarks on this clone: Its antigen is not identified.

Repertoires were generated with immunoSEQ multiplex PCR, while TCRdb's copy carries only in-frame clones and drops some. The sample includes 55,000 to 75,000 clones, more than 75% seen only once; the top ten take over 1.5%. The CDR3 spans 16 residues. Between the trimmed V and J ends, which lost 1 base and 3 bases, there was a span of 18 bases. CDR1 is GTSNPN and CDR2 is SVGIG in the germline V gene (reference sequence). Study-level results: Samples before the pandemic and after infection were not matched within any donor. The cross-reactivity analysis covered only spike protein, not other viral proteins. In approximately 71% of donors, memory CD4+ clonotypes crossrecognized SARS-CoV-2 and at least one common cold coronavirus spike.

This TCR was recovered from a human donor in good health. Sequencing was performed on memory CD4+ T cells from PBMCs. The rearrangement uses TRBV30 and TRBJ2-5; D is tentatively TRBD1 or TRBD2 (6 bases each). The CDR3 spells CAWSDWSFGGEETQYF. Here the CDR3 DNA reads TGTGCCTGGAGTGATTGGTCCTTCGGGGGCGAAGAGACCCAGTACTTC.